This entry lists 29 T cell receptor beta chains sequenced from one sample in a study of blood T cell repertoires in COVID-19. The repertoire was sequenced with immunoSEQ multiplex PCR; TCRdb's copy has only in-frame clones and lacks some. The top ten hold more than 5% of the sample, which has fewer than 250,000 clones, 83% seen once. Material: peripheral blood. Receptor source: a human donor in a cohort sampled during active COVID-19.

J is TRBJ2-7 and V is TRBV5-1; the D is unclear. CDR1 and CDR2 from the germline V gene are SGHRS and YFSETQ. The CDR3 runs to 14 residues. Trimming removed 0 bases from V and 3 bases from J, with 10 bases in between. The CDR3 region is CASSLEPALYEQYF. The CDR3 region has the DNA TGCGCCAGCAGCTTGGAGCCCGCGCTCTACGAGCAGTACTTC.

This sequence joins TRBV19 and TRBJ1-2; D remains unclear. This CDR3 has 16 residues. V lost 1 base and J 1 base, leaving 13 bases between the germline ends. CDR1 is LNHDA, CDR2 SQIVND, per germline (reference sequence). CDR3 in DNA: TGTGCCAGTAGTATAGTTAACCAGGAAATTAACTATGGCTACACCTTC. The encoded protein is CASSIVNQEINYGYTF.

This chain uses TRBV24-1 with TRBJ1-5; D may be TRBD1 (5 bases). Germline assignment: CDR1 KGHDR and CDR2 SFDVKD. The ends were cut back, 4 bases at V and 2 bases at J, with 17 bases in the middle. This CDR3 region has 17 residues. The CDR3 is CATSEGTGTRGNQPQHF. The CDR3 DNA reads TGTGCCACCAGTGAGGGGACCGGGACTAGGGGCAATCAGCCCCAGCATTTT.

This clone showed up just once. The chain is built from TRBV5-1 and TRBJ2-2, with 9 bases that match TRBD1. Losses at the gene ends were 0 bases for V and 8 bases for J; bases not matched to a gene: 14. Germline V gene sequence: CDR1 SGHRS, CDR2 YFSETQ. The CDR3 is 18 amino acids. As DNA, the CDR3 is TGCGCCAGCAGCTTGGATGGACGGGGGACAGGGCTTTCAGGGGAGCTGTTTTTT. Amino acids: CASSLDGRGTGLSGELFF. Full variable domain (missing parts from reference TRBV5-1 and TRBJ2-2): KAGVTQTPRYLIKTRGQQVTLSCSPISGHRSVSWYQQTPGQGLQFLFEYFSETQRNKGNFPGRFSGRQFSNSRSEMNVSTLELGDSALYLCASSLDGRGTGLSGELFFGEGSRLTVL.

The chain links TRBV5-4 to TRBJ1-6; D not resolved. The CDR3 length is 15 residues. V gave up 3 bases and J gave up 5 bases, with 12 bases separating them. Germline V CDR1 and CDR2: SGHNT, YYREEE (reference sequence). In nucleotides, the CDR3 is TGTGCCAGCAGCTCGGACGGAGCGGATAATTCACCCCTCCACTTT. Residues: CASSSDGADNSPLHF.

J is TRBJ1-1 and V is TRBV18, with D possibly being TRBD1 (6 bases). This CDR3 has 14 amino acids. The germline V gene has CDR1 KGHSH and CDR2 LQKENI. The V gene lost 5 bases and the J gene lost 4 bases, with 14 bases spanning the gap. The CDR3 DNA reads TGTGCCAGCTCAAGGACAGAATCGAGCACTGAAGCTTTCTTT. It encodes CASSRTESSTEAFF.

This sequence joins TRBV10-1 and TRBJ1-1; 8 bases match TRBD1. Germline V CDR1 and CDR2: WNHNN, SYGVQD (reference sequence). There are 15 residues in the CDR3. J lost 5 bases, V lost 2 bases, and 7 bases had no gene match. This CDR3 is CASSEPGQGRTEAFF. The CDR3 DNA reads TGCGCCAGCAGTGAGCCAGGACAGGGAAGAACTGAAGCTTTCTTT.

The chain employs TRBV10-3 and TRBJ2-5; 8 nucleotides agree with TRBD2. CDR1 is ENHRY, CDR2 SYGVKD, per germline. The V segment lost 5 bases and the J segment 6 bases; nucleotides outside the gene matches: 8. There are 14 residues in the CDR3. In nucleotides, the CDR3 is TGTGCCATCAGTTCCCCGGGGGGGTCCCAGACCCAGTACTTC. Translation: CAISSPGGSQTQYF.

There are many counts of this clone. V and J are TRBV12-5 and TRBJ1-2; the D gene is possibly TRBD1 (5 bases). V dropped 1 base and J dropped 14 bases, with 14 bases sitting between them. CDR1 is LGHNT, CDR2 FRNRAP, per germline. The CDR3 totals 12 residues. For the CDR3, the DNA is TGTGCTAGTGGTTTGGGTCAGGGAATGGGTACCTTC. It specifies CASGLGQGMGTF.

The chain recombines TRBV11-3 with TRBJ2-2; weak D call: TRBD2 (6 bases). This CDR3 region has 15 residues. Germline CDR1 reads SGHNT; CDR2 reads YENEEA. V lost 4 bases and J lost 5, with 14 bases in between. CDR3 bases: TGTGCCAGCAGCTCCGCTAGTGGGAGGACCGGGGAGCTGTTTTTT. Translation gives CASSSASGRTGELFF.

Turning to this clone: A read error may produce the germline difference seen at one junction end. J is TRBJ2-7 and V is TRBV4-1; 12 bases are shared with TRBD2. The CDR3 extends over 15 amino acids. Germline V gives CDR1 MGHRA, CDR2 YSYEKL. The CDR3 DNA follows: TGCGCCAGCGGCCAGACTAGCGGGAGCTCCTACGAGCAGTACTTC. Translated, it gives CASGQTSGSSYEQYF.

This clone appeared a single time. The chain recombines TRBV19 with TRBJ1-5; no firm D call. Germline values: CDR1 LNHDA, CDR2 SQIVND (reference sequence). The CDR3 runs to 13 residues. Trimming stripped 3 bases from V and 4 bases from J, with 7 bases between. The CDR3 here is CASSMERNQPQHF. CDR3 DNA sequence: TGTGCCAGTAGTATGGAGAGAAATCAGCCCCAGCATTTT. Variable domain in full (rest from reference TRBV19 and TRBJ1-5): DGGITQSPKYLFRKEGQNVTLSCEQNLNHDAMYWYRQDPGQGLRLIYYSQIVNDFQKGDIAEGYSVSREKKESFPLTVTSAQKNPTAFYLCASSMERNQPQHFGDGTRLSIL.

The chain uses TRBV4-2 and TRBJ2-5, with D possibly matching TRBD2 (6 bases). The CDR3 contains 15 residues. The germline CDR1 and CDR2 sequences are LGHNA and YNFKEQ. V lost 0 bases and J 2 bases, leaving 10 bases between the germline ends. In DNA, the CDR3 is TGTGCCAGCAGCCAAGAAGGTAGCGGACAAGAGACCCAGTACTTC. This sequence encodes CASSQEGSGQETQYF.

This clone was counted once. The chain uses TRBV5-1 and TRBJ2-2; tentative D call: TRBD2 (7 bases). CDR1 is SGHRS, CDR2 YFSETQ, per germline. The CDR3 is 15 amino acids. V lost 3 bases and J lost 0, with 9 bases in between. The CDR3 nucleotides are TGCGCCAGCAGCTGGGGGGGGCCGAACACCGGGGAGCTGTTTTTT. It encodes CASSWGGPNTGELFF.

This rearrangement joins TRBV10-3 to TRBJ1-1; 9 bases are shared with TRBD1. Per germline, CDR1 ENHRY and CDR2 SYGVKD. Trimming removed 6 bases from V and 6 bases from J; junction bases left unmatched: 2. The CDR3 has 12 residues. CDR3 DNA: TGTGCCATCAGGACAGGGGGACCTGAAGCTTTCTTT. Translation gives CAIRTGGPEAFF.

The rearrangement links TRBV2 to TRBJ2-3; TRBD1 aligns across 7 bases. Germline assignment: CDR1 SNHLY and CDR2 FYNNEI. The trim removed 11 bases at V and 0 bases at J, leaving 14 bases unmatched. This CDR3 is built from 16 residues. The CDR3 bases are TGTGCCGACCGGGACAGATCCTTCGCTAGCACAGATACGCAGTATTTT. Amino acid sequence: CADRDRSFASTDTQYF.

This clone was found once. V gene TRBV6-5 combines with J gene TRBJ1-1, with D possibly being TRBD1 (6 bases). CDR1 and CDR2 from the germline V gene are MNHEY and SVGAGI. This CDR3 spans 14 amino acids. Trimming pared 7 bases from V and 6 bases from J, leaving 18 bases between. The CDR3 DNA follows: TGTGCCAGCAACGGGGGGGGGCTTAGAGCTGAAGCTTTCTTT. Amino acids: CASNGGGLRAEAFF.

CDR3 in DNA: TGTGCCAGCAGTTCCCGTGCGGGGGGCCTCATGAACACTGAAGCTTTCTTT. Translated: CASSSRAGGLMNTEAFF. V is TRBV6-2 or TRBV6-3 and J is TRBJ1-1, with a possible D match to TRBD1 (6 bases). V lost 4 bases and J 0 bases, leaving 18 bases between the germline ends. The CDR3 is 17 amino acids. Germline-derived CDR1 and CDR2 are MNHEY and SVGEGT.

Regarding this clone: Other DNA sequences of this sample code for an identical CDR3. The rearrangement links TRBV3-1 (or the pseudogene TRBV3-2) to TRBJ1-1, with unresolved D. V dropped 1 base and J dropped 2 bases, with 11 bases sitting between them. Germline V lookup: CDR1 LGHDT, CDR2 YNNKEL (reference sequence). The CDR3 is made up of 15 amino acids. CDR3 in DNA: TGTGCCAGCAGCCAAGGGTCAGGAACTAACACTGAAGCTTTCTTT. This gives the protein CASSQGSGTNTEAFF.

The rearrangement joins TRBV5-1 to TRBJ1-1, with 7 bases aligning to TRBD1. CDR3 length: 15 amino acids. V shed 2 bases, J shed 0 bases, and the junction held 4 bases outside the gene matches. Per germline, CDR1 SGHRS and CDR2 YFSETQ. The DNA of the CDR3 is TGCGCCAGCAGCTTTCAGGGGGGAATGAACACTGAAGCTTTCTTT. Translation gives CASSFQGGMNTEAFF.

This chain links TRBV11-1 with TRBJ2-5; TRBD2 is a possible D gene (5 bases). The CDR3 has 13 amino acids. Germline V gene data show CDR1 as SGHAT and CDR2 as FQDESV (reference sequence). Deletions cut 5 bases from V and 3 bases from J, with 10 bases between. This chain's CDR3 is CASSRGLEETQYF. CDR3 DNA sequence: TGTGCCAGCAGCCGAGGACTCGAAGAGACCCAGTACTTC.

V and J are TRBV19 and TRBJ2-3; 11 bases map to TRBD1. Germline CDR1 is LNHDA and CDR2 is SQIVND (reference sequence). V lost 6 bases, J lost 8 bases, and 13 bases stayed unmatched. The length of the CDR3 is 16 residues. The CDR3 DNA reads TGTGCCAGTAGCGGGACAGGGGGGGGACTAGCAGGTACGCAGTATTTT. Translating it yields CASSGTGGGLAGTQYF.

V usage is TRBV27 and J usage is TRBJ1-2, with D maybe TRBD1 (6 bases). Trimming took 2 bases from V and 3 from J, leaving 19 bases between them. This CDR3 has 17 amino acids. Per germline, CDR1 MNHEY and CDR2 SMNVEV (reference sequence). The CDR3 nucleotides are TGTGCCAGCAGTTTAATAGGTGTCACAGGGTCGGACTATGGCTACACCTTC. Translated: CASSLIGVTGSDYGYTF.

The genes are TRBV6-5 and TRBJ2-2, with 9 bases identical to TRBD1. With V trimmed by 5 bases and J by 4 bases, 5 bases remained unmatched. CDR1 MNHEY and CDR2 SVGAGI come from the germline V gene. The CDR3 runs to 15 residues. In nucleotides, the CDR3 is TGTGCCAGCAGTAAACAACAGGGGGCCACCGGGGAGCTGTTTTTT. It codes for CASSKQQGATGELFF.

The chain combines TRBV12-3 or TRBV12-4 with TRBJ2-2, with D possibly TRBD1 on 6 matching bases. The V gene lost 6 bases and the J gene lost 1 base, with 6 bases spanning the gap. This CDR3 has 13 residues. The CDR3 loop is CASRGGNTGELFF. CDR3 nucleotides: TGTGCCAGCAGAGGGGGGAACACCGGGGAGCTGTTTTTT.

The chain has TRBV27 and TRBJ2-5, with TRBD1 as a possible D gene (5 bases). The CDR3 spans 15 residues. From germline, CDR1 is MNHEY and CDR2 SMNVEV (reference sequence). The germline V and J ends were trimmed by 5 bases and 7 bases, with 20 bases remaining between them. For the CDR3, the DNA is TGTGCCAGCAGTGTCAGACAGCCCAGGTCTGCGACCCAGTACTTC. Translated: CASSVRQPRSATQYF.

The chain employs TRBV28 and TRBJ2-7; the D is unclear. Looked up from germline, CDR1 is MDHEN and CDR2 is SYDVKM. The CDR3 has 13 amino acids. V was pared by 5 bases and J by 5 bases, with 13 bases between. The CDR3 loop reads CASSLPGGHEQYF. The CDR3 DNA reads as TGTGCCAGCAGTCTCCCCGGCGGCCACGAGCAGTACTTC.

The chain recombines TRBV7-8 with TRBJ2-7; 9 bases map to TRBD2. Germline CDR1 is SGHVS and CDR2 is FQNEAQ. Trimming at V came to 1 base and at J to 1 base, leaving 8 bases not matched to a gene. The CDR3 contains 17 residues. Here the CDR3 reads CASSLGAGSGGSYEQYF. DNA of the CDR3: TGTGCCAGCAGCTTAGGGGCGGGGAGCGGGGGGTCCTACGAGCAGTACTTC.

The rearrangement joins TRBV19 to TRBJ1-1; D not resolved. This CDR3 is built from 15 residues. CDR1 LNHDA and CDR2 SQIVND come from the germline V gene (reference sequence). The V end was cut by 5 bases, the J end by 4 bases, with 17 bases between. Written as DNA, the CDR3 is TGTGCCAGTAGTCTGGGCACCGGGGTGGGCACTGAAGCTTTCTTT. Translation gives CASSLGTGVGTEAFF.